Presented here are 32 T cell receptor beta chains from one specimen sequenced in a study of response to subunit inactivated influenza vaccine. TCRdb reprocessed the RT-PCR reads with MiXCR, giving one entry per CDR3 protein. The sample has roughly 620,000 distinct CDR3 sequences, about 10% seen once. This sample also appeared in a second study, on T cells expressing NK-cell markers. Per that paper: Production of TCR beta cDNA relied on 5'RACE template switching with UMIs.

The sample consisted of PBMCs from blood, taken on the day of vaccination. The receptors come from a man between 45 and 60 years old who received an inactivated influenza vaccine.

In its sample, this clonotype was seen many times. The chain uses TRBV9 and TRBJ2-2, with D uncertain. The CDR3 has 13 amino acids. The V end lost 5 bases, the J end lost 2 bases, and 7 bases lay between the germline ends. Per the germline V gene, CDR1 is SGDLS and CDR2 is YYNGEE. This chain's CDR3 is CASSAPNTGELFF. The CDR3 coding sequence is TGTGCCAGCAGTGCCCCTAACACCGGGGAGCTGTTTTTT. The complete variable domain, with remaining parts taken from reference TRBV9 and TRBJ2-2, reads DSGVTQTPKHLITATGQRVTLRCSPRSGDLSVYWYQQSLDQGLQFLIQYYNGEERAKGNILERFSAQQFPDLHSELNLSSLELGDSALYFCASSAPNTGELFFGEGSRLTVL.

The chain recombines TRBV10-3 with TRBJ2-3; D is possibly TRBD1 (5 bases). Trimming removed 4 bases at V and 1 base at J, with 15 bases between. Per germline, CDR1 ENHRY and CDR2 SYGVKD. This CDR3 comprises 16 residues. The CDR3 DNA is TGTGCCATCAGTGTCCCCAAATTCAGGGGCACAGATACGCAGTATTTT. It translates to CAISVPKFRGTDTQYF.

This clonotype was detected a few times. The CDR3 here is CASSFVGVTEAFF. The CDR3 region has the DNA TGTGCCAGCAGTTTTGTGGGGGTGACTGAAGCTTTCTTT. The chain uses TRBV12-3 or TRBV12-4 and TRBJ1-1; D possibly corresponds to TRBD1 (5 bases). This CDR3 is 13 amino acids long. The ends were cut back, 3 bases at V and 5 bases at J, with 10 bases in the middle.

This chain connects TRBV7-9 to TRBJ1-1; possibly TRBD1 for D (5 bases). Germline V gives CDR1 SEHNR, CDR2 FQNEAQ (reference sequence). The CDR3 spans 14 residues. V was cut by 3 bases and J by 1 base, with 9 bases left in between. CDR3 loop: CASSFPGPNTEAFF. The CDR3 DNA is TGTGCCAGCAGCTTTCCGGGGCCGAACACTGAAGCTTTCTTT. The entire variable domain, with the rest obtained from reference TRBV7-9 and TRBJ1-1, is as follows: DTGVSQNPRHKITKRGQNVTFRCDPISEHNRLYWYRQTLGQGPEFLTYFQNEAQLEKSRLLSDRFSAERPKGSFSTLEIQRTEQGDSAMYLCASSFPGPNTEAFFGQGTRLTVV.

V usage is TRBV6-7 and J usage is TRBJ2-2; D unclear. TRBV6-7 is an open reading frame whose function is uncertain. The CDR3 runs to 14 residues. V was pared by 11 bases and J by 0 bases, with 13 bases between. CDR3 protein: CAPIMSTNTGELFF. CDR3 DNA: TGTGCCCCAATAATGTCCACGAACACCGGGGAGCTGTTTTTT.

V usage is TRBV4-2 and J usage is TRBJ2-3, with 10 bases identical to TRBD2. The CDR3 runs to 17 residues. With 5 bases clipped from V and 1 base from J, the junction kept 9 bases outside the gene matches. Germline V lookup: CDR1 LGHNA, CDR2 YNFKEQ. In DNA form, the CDR3 reads TGTGCCAGCAGCTCAACCAGCAGCGGGGGGGGCACAGATACGCAGTATTTT. This sequence encodes CASSSTSSGGGTDTQYF.

The genes are TRBV5-1 and TRBJ1-1, with D maybe TRBD1 (6 bases). The V end was cut by 5 bases, the J end by 1 base, with 12 bases between. The germline gives CDR1 SGHRS, CDR2 YFSETQ. The CDR3 runs 14 residues. CDR3 bases: TGCGCCAGCAGAGGGGGGGCCTCGAACACTGAAGCTTTCTTT. Residues: CASRGGASNTEAFF.

This clonotype was observed at least ten times. The chain has TRBV6-5 and TRBJ1-6; D might be TRBD1 (6 bases). The CDR3 is 14 residues long. Looked up from germline, CDR1 is MNHEY and CDR2 is SVGAGI. V was shortened by 4 bases and J by 4 bases, with 8 bases between the two germline ends. For the CDR3, the DNA is TGTGCCAGCAGTTCGGGGACATATAATTCACCCCTCCACTTT. Protein sequence: CASSSGTYNSPLHF.

J is TRBJ2-2 and V is TRBV25-1, with D perhaps matching TRBD2 (7 bases). There are 17 residues in the CDR3. Trimming stripped 6 bases from V and 1 base from J, with 18 bases between. Germline assignment: CDR1 MGHDK and CDR2 SYGVNS. CDR3 region: CASSPASGQKNTGELFF. The CDR3 nucleotides read TGTGCCAGCAGCCCCGCTAGCGGACAGAAGAACACCGGGGAGCTGTTTTTT.

Remarks on this clonotype: A read error may explain this, as a much larger clone is one base away. The CDR3 nucleotides read TGCGCCAGCAGCTACGGCGCTCTTAGCGGTCGAGAGCAGTTCTTC. Its translation: CASSYGALSGREQFF. J is TRBJ2-1 and V is TRBV5-1; TRBD2 is a possible D gene (6 bases). Germline V lookup: CDR1 SGHRS, CDR2 YFSETQ. V gave up 3 bases and J gave up 10 bases, with 20 bases separating them. The CDR3 spans 15 residues.

This clonotype turned up a few times. Sequence at one end of the junction differs from germline and may be a read error. The chain has TRBV5-1 and TRBJ2-1, with no clear D. The CDR3 is 12 amino acids. CDR1 and CDR2 from the germline V gene are SGHRS and YFSETQ. CDR3 sequence reads: CASSLETGPPIF. In DNA, the CDR3 is TGCGCCAGCAGCTTGGAGACCGGACCCCCAATCTTC.

Many counts were recorded for this clonotype. The chain joins TRBV20-1 to TRBJ2-5, with TRBD2 matching over 12 bases. Germline V gene data show CDR1 as DFQATT and CDR2 as SNEGSKA (reference sequence). V shed 5 bases, J shed 1 base, and the junction held 5 bases outside the gene matches. The CDR3 runs to 15 residues. The CDR3 spells CSAFGLAGIQETQYF. CDR3 DNA: TGCAGTGCTTTCGGACTAGCGGGGATCCAAGAGACCCAGTACTTC.

The rearrangement joins TRBV5-1 to TRBJ2-7, with 9 nucleotides matching TRBD1. Germline lookup yields CDR1 SGHRS and CDR2 YFSETQ. The CDR3 runs 14 residues. The trim removed 4 bases at V and 3 bases at J, leaving 5 bases unmatched. CDR3 nucleotide sequence: TGCGCCAGCAGCGGATCGGGACAGGGCTACGAGCAGTACTTC. The encoded protein is CASSGSGQGYEQYF.

The gene calls are TRBV20-1 and TRBJ1-2, with D unclear. The ends were cut back, 6 bases at V and 2 bases at J, with 16 bases in the middle. Germline CDR1 and CDR2: DFQATT and SNEGSKA (reference sequence). The CDR3 loop spans 14 amino acids. Here the CDR3 reads CSAPPAGANYGYTF. In DNA form, the CDR3 reads TGCAGTGCCCCACCAGCGGGAGCCAACTATGGCTACACCTTC.

This clonotype occurred a few times. This chain uses TRBV20-1 with TRBJ2-7, with D maybe TRBD2 (6 bases). The V end was cut by 4 bases, the J end by 0 bases, with 16 bases between. The germline V gene has CDR1 DFQATT and CDR2 SNEGSKA (reference sequence). The length of the CDR3 is 15 residues. The CDR3: CSATIRGGGSYEQYF. The CDR3 DNA sequence: TGCAGTGCTACTATACGGGGAGGAGGCTCCTACGAGCAGTACTTC.

This clonotype was seen repeatedly, ten times or more. The rearrangement links TRBV5-1 to TRBJ1-4; perhaps TRBD1 as D (6 bases). The CDR3 runs to 14 residues. Trimming removed 2 bases from V and 5 bases from J, with 10 bases in between. The germline CDR1 and CDR2 sequences are SGHRS and YFSETQ. The CDR3 DNA reads as TGCGCCAGCAGCTTCGGGCAGGGGAATGAAAAACTGTTTTTT. Its protein is CASSFGQGNEKLFF. Complete variable domain (other parts from reference TRBV5-1 and TRBJ1-4): KAGVTQTPRYLIKTRGQQVTLSCSPISGHRSVSWYQQTPGQGLQFLFEYFSETQRNKGNFPGRFSGRQFSNSRSEMNVSTLELGDSALYLCASSFGQGNEKLFFGSGTQLSVL.

A single count supports this clonotype. This sequence joins TRBV28 and TRBJ2-3; D may match TRBD1 or TRBD2 (5 bases each). Germline CDR1 and CDR2: MDHEN and SYDVKM. V was cut by 7 bases and J by 9 bases, with 17 bases left in between. The CDR3 contains 13 residues. CDR3: CASTPPRGNTQYF. CDR3 sequence (DNA): TGTGCCAGCACCCCCCCGAGGGGCAACACGCAGTATTTT. Complete variable domain (other parts from reference TRBV28 and TRBJ2-3): DVKVTQSSRYLVKRTGEKVFLECVQDMDHENMFWYRQDPGLGLRLIYFSYDVKMKEKGDIPEGYSVSREKKERFSLILESASTNQTSMYLCASTPPRGNTQYFGPGTRLTVL.

The chain employs TRBV20-1 and TRBJ2-3; D is unresolved. The germline CDR1 and CDR2 sequences are DFQATT and SNEGSKA (reference sequence). This CDR3 region has 14 residues. V gave up 0 bases and J gave up 0 bases, with 7 bases separating them. Here the CDR3 DNA reads TGCAGTGCTAGAGATCTCAAGAGCACAGATACGCAGTATTTT. Its translation: CSARDLKSTDTQYF.

CDR3 in amino acids: CASSYAENTGELFF. Written as DNA, the CDR3 is TGTGCCAGCAGTTACGCAGAAAACACCGGGGAGCTGTTTTTT. The genes are TRBV6-5 and TRBJ2-2; D is unclear. CDR3 length: 14 residues. The germline CDR1 and CDR2 sequences are MNHEY and SVGAGI. Trimming took off 2 bases at V and 2 bases at J, with 6 bases between the two ends.

This clonotype appeared once. Being one base from a much bigger clone, this may be a read error. The rearrangement joins TRBV28 to TRBJ2-3; the match to TRBD1 covers 10 bases. Germline assignment: CDR1 MDHEN and CDR2 SYDVKM. The length of the CDR3 is 16 residues. CDR3 DNA sequence: TGTGCCATCAGTTCCCTGGGGACAGGGGTCAAAGATACGCAGTATTTT. As protein: CAISSLGTGVKDTQYF.

This clonotype was counted ten times or more. The chain has TRBV29-1 and TRBJ2-7; D gene unclear. V shed 6 bases and J shed 0 bases, with 9 bases lying between them. From germline, CDR1 is SQVTM and CDR2 ANQGSEA. The CDR3 totals 12 residues. DNA of the CDR3: TGCAGCGTGGGGAAGAACTCCTACGAGCAGTACTTC. Amino acids: CSVGKNSYEQYF.

The sample holds a few counts of this clonotype. The V and J genes are TRBV12-3 or TRBV12-4 and TRBJ2-2; the match to TRBD2 covers 9 bases. Trimming at V came to 6 bases and at J to 5 bases, leaving 7 bases not matched to a gene. CDR3 length equals 15 residues. The CDR3 DNA sequence: TGTGCCAGCAGCGGTAGCGGGAGTTCAACCGGGGAGCTGTTTTTT. It is translated as CASSGSGSSTGELFF.

This clonotype was seen ten or more times. The chain couples TRBV2 to TRBJ2-5, with D unclear. CDR1 and CDR2 (germline): SNHLY, FYNNEI. The CDR3 is 11 amino acids. The V and J ends lost 4 bases and 5 bases respectively, with 5 bases between them. CDR3 sequence (DNA): TGTGCCAGCAGTGTCGCGGAGACCCAGTACTTC. This translates into CASSVAETQYF.

This clonotype was seen ten or more times. The chain carries TRBV7-9 and TRBJ1-2, with D perhaps matching TRBD1 (5 bases). This CDR3 has 15 residues. With 6 bases removed from V and 0 bases from J, the gap between germline ends came to 14 bases. Germline loops: CDR1 SEHNR, CDR2 FQNEAQ (reference sequence). The CDR3 protein is CASSFTGVSNYGYTF. The DNA of the CDR3 is TGTGCCAGCAGTTTTACAGGAGTTTCTAACTATGGCTACACCTTC.

This clonotype has just a few counts. The gene calls are TRBV4-3 and TRBJ2-7, with TRBD1 matching 7 bases. Trimming at V came to 0 bases and at J to 4 bases, leaving 9 bases not matched to a gene. The CDR3 is made up of 16 amino acids. The germline V gene has CDR1 LGHNA and CDR2 YSLEER. The chain's CDR3 is CASSQDVRQGEYEQYF. The CDR3 region has the DNA TGCGCCAGCAGCCAAGATGTTCGGCAGGGGGAGTACGAGCAGTACTTC.

The table lists this clonotype with a few counts. The rearrangement uses TRBV27 and TRBJ2-5; TRBD2 matches at 9 bases. In germline, CDR1 is MNHEY, CDR2 SMNVEV (reference sequence). CDR3 length: 15 amino acids. The junction had 7 bases not matched to a gene; V was cut back by 5 bases and J by 3 bases. The CDR3 sequence: CASSPGTSRKETQYF. The CDR3 nucleotides are TGTGCCAGCAGTCCCGGGACTAGCCGCAAAGAGACCCAGTACTTC.

At least ten counts were recorded for this clonotype. This chain connects TRBV5-1 to TRBJ1-1; weak D call: TRBD1 (6 bases). Germline values: CDR1 SGHRS, CDR2 YFSETQ. The V end lost 0 bases, the J end lost 5 bases, and 14 bases lay between the germline ends. This CDR3 contains 15 residues. The CDR3 region is CASSLDPRDKTEAFF. DNA for the CDR3: TGCGCCAGCAGCTTGGACCCTAGGGACAAGACTGAAGCTTTCTTT.

This clonotype was observed a handful of times. The chain links TRBV18 to TRBJ1-1; 9 positions match TRBD1. The CDR3 has 14 amino acids. Germline CDR1 reads KGHSH; CDR2 reads LQKENI. V trimming: 1 base; J trimming: 7 bases; junction bases outside the gene matches: 4. In DNA form, the CDR3 reads TGTGCCAGCTCACCACGTTGGGACAGGGATGAAGCTTTCTTT. Translating gives CASSPRWDRDEAFF.

This clonotype has just a few counts. CDR3 DNA: TGTGCCGCCTCGGGGACAGGGGGCAATGAGCAGTTCTTC. Translation gives CAASGTGGNEQFF. The rearrangement links TRBV12-3 or TRBV12-4 to TRBJ2-1; 11 bases are shared with TRBD1. The CDR3 has 13 residues. Trimming removed 11 bases from V and 6 bases from J; junction bases left unmatched: 6.

The rearrangement uses TRBV20-1 and TRBJ2-2, with 7 bases lining up with TRBD1. The ends lost 0 bases at V and 7 bases at J; junction bases unmatched: 8. The germline V gene encodes CDR1 DFQATT and CDR2 SNEGSKA (reference sequence). CDR3 length: 15 residues. The CDR3 nucleotides read TGCAGTGCTAGAGATCATAAGGGGGCGGTCGGGGAGCTGTTTTTT. It codes for CSARDHKGAVGELFF.

For the CDR3, the DNA is TGTGCCAGCAGTTTTTCGGGGCCCCTCAAGTACTTC. Amino acids: CASSFSGPLKYF. The chain joins TRBV12-3 or TRBV12-4 to TRBJ2-7, with D perhaps being TRBD1 or TRBD2 (5 bases each). The V gene lost 3 bases and the J gene lost 11 bases, with 14 bases spanning the gap. The CDR3 length is 12 residues.

V and J are TRBV10-3 and TRBJ2-5; D gene uncertain. The CDR3 spans 13 residues. V was cut by 2 bases and J by 5 bases, with 9 bases left in between. Germline V CDR1 and CDR2: ENHRY, SYGVKD. CDR3 bases: TGTGCCATCAGTGAGGGACCGACGGAGACCCAGTACTTC. Translated, it gives CAISEGPTETQYF.